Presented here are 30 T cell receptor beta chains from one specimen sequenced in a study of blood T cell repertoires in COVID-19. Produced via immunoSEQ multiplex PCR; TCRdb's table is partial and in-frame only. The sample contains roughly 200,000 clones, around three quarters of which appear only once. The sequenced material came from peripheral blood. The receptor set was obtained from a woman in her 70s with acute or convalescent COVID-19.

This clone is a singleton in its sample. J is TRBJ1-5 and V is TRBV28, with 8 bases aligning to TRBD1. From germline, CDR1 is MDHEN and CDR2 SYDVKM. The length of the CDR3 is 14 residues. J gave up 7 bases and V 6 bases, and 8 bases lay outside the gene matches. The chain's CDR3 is CASRGTGGGQPQHF. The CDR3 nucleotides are TGTGCCAGCAGAGGGACAGGCGGGGGACAGCCCCAGCATTTT.

This CDR3 reads CSVPGQGGYEQYF. CDR3 nucleotides: TGCAGCGTCCCGGGACAGGGAGGCTACGAGCAGTACTTC. The chain recombines TRBV29-1 with TRBJ2-7; 9 bases map to TRBD1. The CDR3 has 13 residues. CDR1 and CDR2 from the germline V gene are SQVTM and ANQGSEA. The V and J ends lost 6 bases and 3 bases, in that order; junction bases with no gene match: 6.

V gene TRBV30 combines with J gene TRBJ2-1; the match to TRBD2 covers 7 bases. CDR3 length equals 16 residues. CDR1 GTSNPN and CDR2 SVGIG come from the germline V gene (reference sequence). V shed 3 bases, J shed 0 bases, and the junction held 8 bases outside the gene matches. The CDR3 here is CAWRGLAEGSYNEQFF. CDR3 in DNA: TGTGCCTGGAGAGGCCTAGCGGAGGGCTCCTACAATGAGCAGTTCTTC.

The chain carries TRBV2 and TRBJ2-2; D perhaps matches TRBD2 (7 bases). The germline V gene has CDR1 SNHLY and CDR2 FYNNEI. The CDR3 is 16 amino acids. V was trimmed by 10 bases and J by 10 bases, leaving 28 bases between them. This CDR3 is CATRGGRTSKNEELFF. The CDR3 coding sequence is TGTGCCACGAGAGGGGGGCGGACTAGTAAAAACGAGGAGCTGTTTTTT.

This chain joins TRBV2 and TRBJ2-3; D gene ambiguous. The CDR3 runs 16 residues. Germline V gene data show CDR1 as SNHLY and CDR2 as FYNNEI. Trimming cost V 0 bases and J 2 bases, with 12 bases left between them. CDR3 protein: CASSEALPSFTDTQYF. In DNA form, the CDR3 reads TGTGCCAGCAGTGAAGCCCTGCCTAGTTTCACAGATACGCAGTATTTT.

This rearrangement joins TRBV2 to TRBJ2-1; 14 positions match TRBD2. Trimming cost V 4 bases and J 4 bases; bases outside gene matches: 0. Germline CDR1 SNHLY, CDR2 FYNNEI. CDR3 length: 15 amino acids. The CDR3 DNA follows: TGTGCCAGCAGTGGACTAGCGGGAGGGTACAATGAGCAGTTCTTC. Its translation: CASSGLAGGYNEQFF.

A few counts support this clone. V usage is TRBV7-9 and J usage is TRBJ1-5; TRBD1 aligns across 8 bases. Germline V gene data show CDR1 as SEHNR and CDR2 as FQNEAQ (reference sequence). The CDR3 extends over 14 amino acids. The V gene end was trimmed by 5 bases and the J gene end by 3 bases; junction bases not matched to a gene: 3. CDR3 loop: CASSQTGANQPQHF. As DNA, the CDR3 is TGTGCCAGCAGCCAGACAGGGGCCAATCAGCCCCAGCATTTT.

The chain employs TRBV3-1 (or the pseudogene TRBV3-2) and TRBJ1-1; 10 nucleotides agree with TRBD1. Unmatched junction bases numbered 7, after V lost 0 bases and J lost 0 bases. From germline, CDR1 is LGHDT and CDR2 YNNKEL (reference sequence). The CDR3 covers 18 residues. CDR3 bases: TGTGCCAGCAGCCAAGATTCGGCGGGACAGGGGATGAACACTGAAGCTTTCTTT. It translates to CASSQDSAGQGMNTEAFF.

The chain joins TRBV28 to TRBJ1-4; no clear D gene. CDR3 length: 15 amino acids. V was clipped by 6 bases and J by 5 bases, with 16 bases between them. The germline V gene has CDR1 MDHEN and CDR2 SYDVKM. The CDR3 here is CASRPNGDLNEKLFF. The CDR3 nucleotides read TGTGCCAGCAGACCCAACGGGGATTTAAATGAAAAACTGTTTTTT.

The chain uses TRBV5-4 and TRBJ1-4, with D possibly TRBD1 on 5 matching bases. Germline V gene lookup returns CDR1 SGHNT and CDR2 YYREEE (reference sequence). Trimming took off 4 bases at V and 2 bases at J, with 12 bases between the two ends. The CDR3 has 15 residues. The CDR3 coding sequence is TGTGCCAGCAGCCGTGGGGGGGTCACTAATGAAAAACTGTTTTTT. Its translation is CASSRGGVTNEKLFF. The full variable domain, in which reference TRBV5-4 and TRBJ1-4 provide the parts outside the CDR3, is ETGVTQSPTHLIKTRGQQVTLRCSSQSGHNTVSWYQQALGQGPQFIFQYYREEENGRGNFPPRFSGLQFPNYSSELNVNALELDDSALYLCASSRGGVTNEKLFFGSGTQLSVL.

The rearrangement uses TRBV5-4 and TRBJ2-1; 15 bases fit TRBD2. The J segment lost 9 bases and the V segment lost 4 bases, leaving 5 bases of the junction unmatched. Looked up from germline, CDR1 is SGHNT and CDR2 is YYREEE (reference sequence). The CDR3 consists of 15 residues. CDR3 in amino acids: CASSTGLAGGVEQFF. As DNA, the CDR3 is TGTGCCAGCAGCACCGGACTAGCGGGAGGGGTTGAGCAGTTCTTC.

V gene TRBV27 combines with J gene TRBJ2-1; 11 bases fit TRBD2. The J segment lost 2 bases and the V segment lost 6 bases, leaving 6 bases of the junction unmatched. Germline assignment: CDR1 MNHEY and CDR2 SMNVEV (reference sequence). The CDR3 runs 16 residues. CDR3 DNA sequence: TGTGCCAGCAGAACCGGTAGCGGGAGGGCCTACAATGAGCAGTTCTTC. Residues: CASRTGSGRAYNEQFF.

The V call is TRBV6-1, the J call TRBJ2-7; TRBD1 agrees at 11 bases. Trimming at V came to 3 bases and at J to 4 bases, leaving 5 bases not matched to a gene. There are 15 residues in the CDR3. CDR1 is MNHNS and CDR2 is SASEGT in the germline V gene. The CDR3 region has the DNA TGTGCCAGCAGTGACCAGGGACAGGGGGGTTACGAGCAGTACTTC. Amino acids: CASSDQGQGGYEQYF.

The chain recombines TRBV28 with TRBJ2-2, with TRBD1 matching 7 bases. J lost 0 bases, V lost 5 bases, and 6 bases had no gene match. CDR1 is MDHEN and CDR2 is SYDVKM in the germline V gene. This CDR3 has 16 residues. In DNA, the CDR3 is TGTGCCAGCAGTCCCCGGGACAGATCGAACACCGGGGAGCTGTTTTTT. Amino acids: CASSPRDRSNTGELFF.

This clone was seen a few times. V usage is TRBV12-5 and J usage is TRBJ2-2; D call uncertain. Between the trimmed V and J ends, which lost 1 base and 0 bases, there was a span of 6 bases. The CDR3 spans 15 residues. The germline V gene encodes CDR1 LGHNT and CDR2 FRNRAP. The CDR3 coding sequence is TGTGCTAGTGGTTTGGGGCAGGCGAACACCGGGGAGCTGTTTTTT. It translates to CASGLGQANTGELFF.

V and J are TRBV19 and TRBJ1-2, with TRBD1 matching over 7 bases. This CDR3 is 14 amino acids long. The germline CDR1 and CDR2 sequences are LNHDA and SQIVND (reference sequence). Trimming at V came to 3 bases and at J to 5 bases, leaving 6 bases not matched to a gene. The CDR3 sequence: CASSITGTDYGYTF. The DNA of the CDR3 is TGTGCCAGTAGTATCACGGGGACAGATTATGGCTACACCTTC.

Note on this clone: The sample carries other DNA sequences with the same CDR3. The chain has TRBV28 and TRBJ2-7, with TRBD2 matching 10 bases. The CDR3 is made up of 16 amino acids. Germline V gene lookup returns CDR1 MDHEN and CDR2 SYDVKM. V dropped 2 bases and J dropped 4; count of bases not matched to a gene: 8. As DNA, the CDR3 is TGTGCCAGCAGTTTAGGTGGGCTAGCGGGAGCGTACGAGCAGTACTTC. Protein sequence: CASSLGGLAGAYEQYF.

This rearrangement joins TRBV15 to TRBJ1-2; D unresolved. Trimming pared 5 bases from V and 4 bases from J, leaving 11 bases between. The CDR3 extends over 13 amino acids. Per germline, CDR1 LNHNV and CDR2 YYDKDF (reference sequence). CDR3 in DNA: TGTGCCACCAGCCGGCGGATCCTCTATGGCTACACCTTC. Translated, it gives CATSRRILYGYTF.

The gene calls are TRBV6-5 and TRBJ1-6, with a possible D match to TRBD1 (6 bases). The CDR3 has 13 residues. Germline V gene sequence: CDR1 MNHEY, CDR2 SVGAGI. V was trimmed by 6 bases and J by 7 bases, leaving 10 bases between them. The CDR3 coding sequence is TGTGCCAGCAGGAGACAGGAAAATTCACCCCTCCACTTT. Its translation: CASRRQENSPLHF.

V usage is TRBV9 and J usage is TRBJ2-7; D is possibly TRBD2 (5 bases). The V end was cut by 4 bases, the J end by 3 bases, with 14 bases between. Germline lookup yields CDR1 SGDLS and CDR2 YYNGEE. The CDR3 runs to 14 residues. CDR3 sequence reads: CASSPTLGDYEQYF. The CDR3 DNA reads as TGTGCCAGCAGCCCAACCCTCGGGGACTACGAGCAGTACTTC. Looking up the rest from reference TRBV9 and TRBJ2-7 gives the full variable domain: DSGVTQTPKHLITATGQRVTLRCSPRSGDLSVYWYQQSLDQGLQFLIQYYNGEERAKGNILERFSAQQFPDLHSELNLSSLELGDSALYFCASSPTLGDYEQYFGPGTRLTVT.

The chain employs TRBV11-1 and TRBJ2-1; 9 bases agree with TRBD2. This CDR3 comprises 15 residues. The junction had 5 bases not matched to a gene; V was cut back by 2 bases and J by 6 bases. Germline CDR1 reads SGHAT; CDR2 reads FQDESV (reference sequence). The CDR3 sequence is CASSLWREGANEQFF. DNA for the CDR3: TGTGCCAGCAGCTTATGGCGGGAGGGAGCCAATGAGCAGTTCTTC.

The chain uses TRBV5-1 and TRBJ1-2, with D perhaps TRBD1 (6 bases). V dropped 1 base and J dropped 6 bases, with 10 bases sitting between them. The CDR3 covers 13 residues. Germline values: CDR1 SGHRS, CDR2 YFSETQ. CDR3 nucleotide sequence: TGCGCCAGCAGCTTGCCTCAGGGGAATGGCTACACCTTC. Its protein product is CASSLPQGNGYTF.

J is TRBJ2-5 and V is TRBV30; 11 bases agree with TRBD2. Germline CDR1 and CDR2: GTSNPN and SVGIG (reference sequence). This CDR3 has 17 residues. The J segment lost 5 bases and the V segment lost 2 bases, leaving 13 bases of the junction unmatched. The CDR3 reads CAWSPDLIAGGTETQYF. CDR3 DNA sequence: TGTGCCTGGAGTCCTGACCTCATAGCGGGAGGGACGGAGACCCAGTACTTC. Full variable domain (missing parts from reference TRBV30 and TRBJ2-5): SQTIHQWPATLVQPVGSPLSLECTVEGTSNPNLYWYRQAAGRGLQLLFYSVGIGQISSEVPQNLSASRPQDRQFILSSKKLLLSDSGFYLCAWSPDLIAGGTETQYFGPGTRLLVL.

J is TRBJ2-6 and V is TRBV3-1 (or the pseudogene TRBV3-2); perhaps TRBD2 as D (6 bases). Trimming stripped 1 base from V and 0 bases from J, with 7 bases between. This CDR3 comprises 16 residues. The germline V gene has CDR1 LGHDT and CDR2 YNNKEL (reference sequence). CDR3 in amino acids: CASSQATSSGANVLTF. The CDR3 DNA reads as TGTGCCAGCAGCCAAGCGACTAGCTCTGGGGCCAACGTCCTGACTTTC.

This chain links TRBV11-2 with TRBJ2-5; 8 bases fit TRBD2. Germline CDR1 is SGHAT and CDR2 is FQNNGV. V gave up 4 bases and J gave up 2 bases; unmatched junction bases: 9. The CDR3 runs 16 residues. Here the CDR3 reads CASSSGRAGVQETQYF. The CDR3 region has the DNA TGTGCCAGCAGCTCCGGGAGAGCGGGGGTTCAAGAGACCCAGTACTTC.

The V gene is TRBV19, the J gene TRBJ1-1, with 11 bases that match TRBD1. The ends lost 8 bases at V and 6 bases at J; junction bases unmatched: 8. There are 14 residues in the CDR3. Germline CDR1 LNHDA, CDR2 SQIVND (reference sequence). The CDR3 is CASRDRGFGAEAFF. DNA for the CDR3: TGTGCCAGTCGGGACAGGGGGTTTGGAGCTGAAGCTTTCTTT.

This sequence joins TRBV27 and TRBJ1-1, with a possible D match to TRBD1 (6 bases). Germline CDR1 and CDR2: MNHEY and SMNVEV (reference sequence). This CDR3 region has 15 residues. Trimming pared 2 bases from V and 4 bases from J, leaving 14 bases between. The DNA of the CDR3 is TGTGCCAGCAGTTTAATGCCCCAGGGGCTCACTGAAGCTTTCTTT. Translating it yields CASSLMPQGLTEAFF.

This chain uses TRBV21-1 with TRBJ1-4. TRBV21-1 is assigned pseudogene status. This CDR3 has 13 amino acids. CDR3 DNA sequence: TGTGCCAGCAGCAAAGGAGATACGGAAAAACTGTTTTTT. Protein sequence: CASSKGDTEKLFF.

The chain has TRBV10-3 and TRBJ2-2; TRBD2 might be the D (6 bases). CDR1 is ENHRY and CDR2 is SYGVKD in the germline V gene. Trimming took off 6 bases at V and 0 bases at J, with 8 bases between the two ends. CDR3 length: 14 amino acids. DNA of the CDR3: TGTGCCATCAGGCGGGGCTCGAACACCGGGGAGCTGTTTTTT. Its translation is CAIRRGSNTGELFF.

This chain's CDR3 is CASSALDRSNEKLFF. The DNA of the CDR3 is TGTGCCAGCAGCGCTTTGGACAGATCTAATGAAAAACTGTTTTTT. The gene calls are TRBV2 and TRBJ1-4; D might be TRBD1 (6 bases). V lost 6 bases, J lost 3 bases, and 14 bases lay in between. From germline, CDR1 is SNHLY and CDR2 FYNNEI. CDR3 length equals 15 residues.